This entry features one TCR beta chain sequence. Measured with immunoSEQ multiplex PCR; TCRdb has only the in-frame clones, and not every one. The sample holds roughly 300,000 clones, about 70% seen once. The germline gives CDR1 SGHRS, CDR2 YFSETQ. The CDR3 is made up of 15 amino acids. Unmatched junction bases numbered 2, after V lost 2 bases and J lost 2 bases. The sample comes from a study of shared clonotypes between healthy human individuals. The sequencing input was memory CD4+ T cells sorted from blood. Subset described: CD45RA-negative fraction. The chain combines TRBV5-1 with TRBJ2-7, with 12 bases lining up with TRBD2. The sequence came from a man aged 30 to 45 in good health. CDR3 DNA: TGCGCCAGCAGCTTCAGACTAGCGGGAGCCTACGAGCAGTACTTC. The encoded protein is CASSFRLAGAYEQYF.